This entry describes one T cell receptor (beta chain). Only in-frame clones appear in the TCRdb table, and some are missing; sequencing was by immunoSEQ multiplex PCR. Of 300,000 to 400,000 clones in the sample, roughly 91% are singletons; the top ten hold 1%. This entry is derived from a study of blood T cell repertoires in COVID-19. Turning to the study itself: The study drew acute and convalescent COVID-19 samples from the United States, Italy and Spain.

The CDR3 length is 17 residues. V was pared by 4 bases and J by 4 bases, with 23 bases between. Germline loops: CDR1 SGHNT, CDR2 YYREEE (reference sequence). The gene calls are TRBV5-4 and TRBJ1-1; tentatively, D is TRBD1 (6 bases). This clonotype was obtained from a man between 45 and 60 years old with active or convalescent COVID-19. Sequencing input: peripheral blood. CDR3 DNA: TGTGCCAGCAGCCGGCCGCACCGGAAGGGGGAAGGCACTGAAGCTTTCTTT. It specifies CASSRPHRKGEGTEAFF.